The TCR beta chain under discussion was sequenced for a study of vaccination effects on CD4 cells after COVID-19. Study-wide background: IL-2 at about 10 IU/ml and peptides at 8 to 10 ug/ml were added to cultured PBMC, approximately 1.9 million per well.

Germline V gives CDR1 MNHNY, CDR2 SVGAGI (reference sequence). J lost 0 bases, V lost 6 bases, and 8 bases had no gene match. The length of the CDR3 is 16 residues. About this clone: Its antigen is as yet unknown.

Measured with immunoSEQ multiplex PCR; TCRdb has only the in-frame clones, and not every one. Among under 50,000 clones, 55% to 75% were seen once, and the ten largest hold about 5%. Culture proceeded for approximately 10 days, and CD4+ T cells were then isolated. This TCR was recovered from a human donor who received a COVID-19 vaccine. This rearrangement joins TRBV6-6 to TRBJ2-3; TRBD1 matches 8 bases. Here the sequenced sample was CD4+ T cells from PBMCs cultured without peptide, taken before COVID-19 vaccination. For the CDR3, the DNA is TGTGCCAGCAGCCCAGGACAGGGACCTAGCACAGATACGCAGTATTTT. It encodes CASSPGQGPSTDTQYF.